A selection of T cell receptor beta chains follows, all from one sample in a study of T cell repertoires in cytomegalovirus infection. TCRdb processed the reads anew with MiXCR; each CDR3 protein has one entry. The sample includes some 600,000 distinct CDR3 sequences, about 24% seen only once; the top ten take approximately 8%. The sample consisted of CD8+ T cells from PBMCs. The source is a human donor in good health (CMV status not recorded). Some clones in this sample may be carry-over from other donors' samples. Each CDR3 is given with its conserved first and last residue. Each record gives: D gene, V gene, CDR3 protein. A D gene is named only where the DNA matches it firmly.

>-|TRBV27
CASRHTGTFSNEQFF
>-|TRBV12-3/TRBV12-4
CASSLSATDTQYF
>-|TRBV7-9
CASSPEGQETQYF
>-|TRBV28
CASSPITEKIQETQYF
>-|TRBV7-9
CASSLPEEPYNEQFF
>TRBD2|TRBV7-2
CASSLAGGGDDEQFF
>-|TRBV5-5
CASSLTDRSRGEKLFF
>TRBD1|TRBV6-5
CASSQRGPQSGSNTEAFF
>-|TRBV19
CASIDERVRPGELFF
>-|TRBV25-1
CASSVLEGGRGNTIYF
>TRBD1|TRBV20-1
CSASRGLEDTQYF
>-|TRBV20-1
CSAIPAPVSTEAFF
>TRBD1|TRBV20-1
CSASIGGGEQYF
>-|TRBV7-2
CASSWGDMGSPLHF
>TRBD2|TRBV12-3/TRBV12-4
CASSSTSGTPYEQYF
>-|TRBV29-1
CSVEGVRLHEQYF
>-|TRBV28
CASSFWAERDSPLHF